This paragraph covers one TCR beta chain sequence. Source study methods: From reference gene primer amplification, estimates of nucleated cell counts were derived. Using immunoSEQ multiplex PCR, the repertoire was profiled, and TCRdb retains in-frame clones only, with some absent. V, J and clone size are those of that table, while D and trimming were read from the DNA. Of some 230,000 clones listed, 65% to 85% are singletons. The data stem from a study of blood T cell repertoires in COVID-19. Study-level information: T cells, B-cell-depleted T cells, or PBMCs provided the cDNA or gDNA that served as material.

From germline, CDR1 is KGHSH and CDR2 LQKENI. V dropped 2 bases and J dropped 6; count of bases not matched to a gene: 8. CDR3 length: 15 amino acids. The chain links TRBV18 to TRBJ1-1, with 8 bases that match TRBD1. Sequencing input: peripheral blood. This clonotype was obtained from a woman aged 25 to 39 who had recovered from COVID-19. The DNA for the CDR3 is TGTGCCAGCTCACCAAACAGGGGGAGCAGCGCTGAAGCTTTCTTT. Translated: CASSPNRGSSAEAFF.